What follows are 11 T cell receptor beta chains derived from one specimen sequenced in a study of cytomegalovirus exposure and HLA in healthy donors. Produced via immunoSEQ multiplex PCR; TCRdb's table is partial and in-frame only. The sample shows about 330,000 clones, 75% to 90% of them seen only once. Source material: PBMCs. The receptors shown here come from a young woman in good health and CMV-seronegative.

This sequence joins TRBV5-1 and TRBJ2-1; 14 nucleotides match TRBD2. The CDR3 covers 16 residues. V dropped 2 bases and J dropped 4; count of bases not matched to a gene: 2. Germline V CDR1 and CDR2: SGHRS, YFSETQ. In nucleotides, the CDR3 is TGCGCCAGCAGCTTTAGACTAGCGGGAGGGTACAATGAGCAGTTCTTC. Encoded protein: CASSFRLAGGYNEQFF.

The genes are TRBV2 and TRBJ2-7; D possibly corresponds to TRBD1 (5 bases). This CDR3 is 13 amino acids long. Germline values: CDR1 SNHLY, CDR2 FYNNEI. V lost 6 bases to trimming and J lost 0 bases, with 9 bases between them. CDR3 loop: CASRSDSSYEQYF. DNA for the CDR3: TGTGCCAGCAGGTCAGACAGCTCCTACGAGCAGTACTTC.

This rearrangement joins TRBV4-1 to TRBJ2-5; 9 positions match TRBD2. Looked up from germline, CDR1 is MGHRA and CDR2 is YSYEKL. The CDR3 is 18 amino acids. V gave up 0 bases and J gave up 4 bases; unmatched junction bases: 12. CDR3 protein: CASSQERRLAGLRETQYF. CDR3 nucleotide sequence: TGCGCCAGCAGCCAAGAACGGAGGCTAGCGGGACTCCGAGAGACCCAGTACTTC.

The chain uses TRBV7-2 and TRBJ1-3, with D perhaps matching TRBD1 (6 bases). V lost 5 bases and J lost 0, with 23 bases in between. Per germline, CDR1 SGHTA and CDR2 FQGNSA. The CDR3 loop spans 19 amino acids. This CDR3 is CASSVFPGAPTLSGNTIYF. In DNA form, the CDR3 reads TGTGCCAGCAGCGTATTCCCAGGGGCCCCTACCCTCTCTGGAAACACCATATATTTT.

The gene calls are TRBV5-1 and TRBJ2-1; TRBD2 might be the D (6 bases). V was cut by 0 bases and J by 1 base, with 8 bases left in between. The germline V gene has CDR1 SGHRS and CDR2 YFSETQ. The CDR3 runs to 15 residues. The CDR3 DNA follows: TGCGCCAGCAGCTTGGTAGCGGAATCCTACAATGAGCAGTTCTTC. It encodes CASSLVAESYNEQFF.

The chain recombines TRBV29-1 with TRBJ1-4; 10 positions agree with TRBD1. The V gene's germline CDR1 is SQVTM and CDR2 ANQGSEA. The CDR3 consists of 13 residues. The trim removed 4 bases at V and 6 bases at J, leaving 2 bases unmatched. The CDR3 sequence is CSVADRGHEKLFF. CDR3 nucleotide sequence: TGCAGCGTTGCCGACAGGGGGCATGAAAAACTGTTTTTT.

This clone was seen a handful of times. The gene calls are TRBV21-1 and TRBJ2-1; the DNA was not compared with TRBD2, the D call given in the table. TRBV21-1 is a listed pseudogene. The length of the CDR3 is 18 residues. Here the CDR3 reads CASMRGSLNPFATNEQFF. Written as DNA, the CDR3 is TGTGCCAGCATGCGCGGGAGTTTAAACCCCTTCGCTACCAATGAGCAGTTCTTC.

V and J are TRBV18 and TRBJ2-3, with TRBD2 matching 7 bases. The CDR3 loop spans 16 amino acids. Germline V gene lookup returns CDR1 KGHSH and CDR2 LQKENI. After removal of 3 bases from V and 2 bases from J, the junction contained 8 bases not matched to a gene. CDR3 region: CASSPLAATTTDTQYF. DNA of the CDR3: TGTGCCAGCTCACCGCTAGCGGCTACCACCACAGATACGCAGTATTTT.

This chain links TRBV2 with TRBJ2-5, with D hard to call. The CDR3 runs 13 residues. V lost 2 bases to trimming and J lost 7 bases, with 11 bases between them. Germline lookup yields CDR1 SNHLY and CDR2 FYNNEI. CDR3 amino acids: CASSEKRKWTQYF. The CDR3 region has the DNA TGTGCCAGCAGTGAAAAGCGCAAGTGGACCCAGTACTTC.

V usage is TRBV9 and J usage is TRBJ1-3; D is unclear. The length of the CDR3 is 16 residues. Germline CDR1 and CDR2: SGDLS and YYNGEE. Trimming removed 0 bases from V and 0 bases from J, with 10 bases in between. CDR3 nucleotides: TGTGCCAGCAGCGTAGGTGAACTATTCTCTGGAAACACCATATATTTT. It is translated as CASSVGELFSGNTIYF.

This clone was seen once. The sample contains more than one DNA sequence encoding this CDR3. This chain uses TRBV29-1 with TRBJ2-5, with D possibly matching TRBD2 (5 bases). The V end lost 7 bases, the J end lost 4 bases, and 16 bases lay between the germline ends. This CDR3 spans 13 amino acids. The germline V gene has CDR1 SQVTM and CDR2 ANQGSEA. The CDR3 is CSARPPGLETQYF. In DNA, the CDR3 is TGCAGCGCACGGCCCCCGGGGTTAGAGACCCAGTACTTC.